This TCR beta chain was identified during a study of blood T cell repertoires in COVID-19. Overall study: Samples of COVID-19 (acute and convalescent) were obtained from the United States, Italy and Spain. PBMCs, B-cell-depleted T cells, or T cells were the source of the cDNA or gDNA that made up the material.

As processed by the authors: Amplification from reference gene primers served as the basis for estimated nucleated cell counts. The data were produced by immunoSEQ multiplex PCR, yet TCRdb's version contains in-frame clones alone and is incomplete. The V and J calls and clone size come from that table; D and trimming were worked out from the DNA. Of some 52,000 clones in the sample, approximately 84% are singletons; the top ten hold about a sixth. Only a few counts were recorded for this clone. Material for sequencing was peripheral blood. The TCR sequence derives from a human donor with active COVID-19. The donor label of this sample is uncertain.

The CDR3 loop is CASRPTGGGSPLHF. The CDR3 DNA sequence: TGCGCCAGCAGACCCACAGGGGGCGGATCACCCCTCCACTTT. The chain is built from TRBV4-3 and TRBJ1-6; TRBD1 matches 9 bases. Per the germline V gene, CDR1 is LGHNA and CDR2 is YSLEER. Germline trimming cut 6 bases from V and 10 bases from J; bases unmatched to any gene: 7. This CDR3 is 14 amino acids long.